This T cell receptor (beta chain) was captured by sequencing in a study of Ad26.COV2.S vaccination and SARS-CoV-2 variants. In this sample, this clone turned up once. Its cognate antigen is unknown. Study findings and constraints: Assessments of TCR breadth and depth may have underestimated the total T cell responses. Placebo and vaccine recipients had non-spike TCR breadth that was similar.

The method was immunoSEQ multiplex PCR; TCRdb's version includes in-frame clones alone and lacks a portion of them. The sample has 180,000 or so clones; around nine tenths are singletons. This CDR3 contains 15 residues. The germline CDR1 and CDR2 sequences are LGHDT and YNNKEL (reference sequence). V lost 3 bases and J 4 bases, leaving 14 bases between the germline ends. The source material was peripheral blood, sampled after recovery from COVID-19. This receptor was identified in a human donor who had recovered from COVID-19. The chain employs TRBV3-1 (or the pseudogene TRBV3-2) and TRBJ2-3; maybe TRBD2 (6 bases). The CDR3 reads CASSQTWGEPDTQYF. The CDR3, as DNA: TGTGCCAGCAGCCAGACCTGGGGGGAGCCAGATACGCAGTATTTT.